Sequencing of this TCR beta chain was carried out in a study of blood T cell repertoires in COVID-19. As for the study in general: Researchers got acute and convalescent COVID-19 samples from the United States, Italy and Spain. PBMCs, B-cell-depleted T cells, or T cells provided the cDNA or gDNA that made up the material.

Authors' processing steps: Estimation of nucleated cell counts was performed using reference gene primer amplification. The data were produced by immunoSEQ multiplex PCR, yet TCRdb's version contains in-frame clones alone and is incomplete. Clone size and the V and J calls come from that table; the DNA yielded D and trimming. In the table there are 110,000 to 150,000 clones, around 77% of which are singletons. The CDR3 length is 13 residues. Germline CDR1 reads SGHVS; CDR2 reads FQNEAQ. V gave up 5 bases and J gave up 4 bases, with 9 bases separating them. Sequenced input: peripheral blood. The chain employs TRBV7-8 and TRBJ1-5; weak D call: TRBD1 (6 bases). The TCR was taken from a man aged 50-60 years with active or convalescent COVID-19. DNA of the CDR3: TGTGCCAGCAGCCCGCAGGGGAATCAGCCCCAGCATTTT. Translating it yields CASSPQGNQPQHF.